The T cell receptor (beta chain) described here comes from a study of CXCR3-negative and CXCR3-positive naive CD8 T cells. As concerns this clonotype: No antigen is known for it.

Per the germline V gene, CDR1 is SGHTA and CDR2 is FQGNSA. The CDR3 is 15 residues long. Study results and limitations: Naive cells that were CXCR3-positive had more hydrophobic TRB CDR3s (compared with CXCR3-negative naive cells).

With UMI labels, 5' RACE was used to prepare the TRB cDNA libraries. TCRdb reprocessed the 5' RACE reads and keeps a single row for each CDR3 protein, giving no DNA. Its table records some 130,000 distinct CDR3 sequences. The rearrangement joins TRBV7-2 to TRBJ1-1; there is no DNA to check the TCRdb D call of TRBD1. This sequence originates from a human donor in good health. Some clones in this sample may be carry-over from other donors' samples. The specimen sequenced was naive CXCR3+ CD8+ T cells from blood. Subset described: CD45RO-CCR7+CD27+CD95- naive CD8+ T cells expressing CXCR3 (TNR3+). The CDR3 sequence: CASSLWAGEPIEAFF.